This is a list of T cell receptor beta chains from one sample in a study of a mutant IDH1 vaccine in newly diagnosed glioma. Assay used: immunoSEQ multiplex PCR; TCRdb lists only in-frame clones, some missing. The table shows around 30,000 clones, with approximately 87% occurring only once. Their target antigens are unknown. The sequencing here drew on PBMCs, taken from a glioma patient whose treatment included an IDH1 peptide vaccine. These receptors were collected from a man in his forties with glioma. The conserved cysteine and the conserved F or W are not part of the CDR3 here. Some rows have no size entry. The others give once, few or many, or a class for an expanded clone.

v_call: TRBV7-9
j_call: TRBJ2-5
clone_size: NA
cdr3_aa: ASSPAETQY

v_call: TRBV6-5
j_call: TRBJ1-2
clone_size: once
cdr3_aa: ASSVQGVGGYT

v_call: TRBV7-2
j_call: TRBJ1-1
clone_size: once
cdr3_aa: ASSRLGGGNTEAF

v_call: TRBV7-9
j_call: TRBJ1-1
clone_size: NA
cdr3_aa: ASSSRTGGTEAF

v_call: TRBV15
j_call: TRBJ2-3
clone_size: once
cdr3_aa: ATSRNRGNTDTQY

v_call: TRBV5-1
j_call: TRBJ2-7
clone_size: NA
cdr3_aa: ASSLIGAYEQY

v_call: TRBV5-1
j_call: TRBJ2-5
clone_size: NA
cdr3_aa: ASSSSPGTGSQETQY

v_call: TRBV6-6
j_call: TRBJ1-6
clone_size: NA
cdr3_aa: ASSYDRLNSPLH

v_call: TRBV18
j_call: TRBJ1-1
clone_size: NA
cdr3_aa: ASSPIEGAGTEAF

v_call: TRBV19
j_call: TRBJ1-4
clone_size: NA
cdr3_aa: ASSILIQGNEKLF

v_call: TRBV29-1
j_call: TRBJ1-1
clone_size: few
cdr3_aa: RAGGTTEAF

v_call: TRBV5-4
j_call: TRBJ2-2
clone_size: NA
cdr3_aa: ASSLGLTGELF

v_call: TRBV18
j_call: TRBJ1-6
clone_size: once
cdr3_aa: ASSLGQNNSPLH

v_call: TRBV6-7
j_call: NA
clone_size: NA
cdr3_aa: ASSPVSSYEQY

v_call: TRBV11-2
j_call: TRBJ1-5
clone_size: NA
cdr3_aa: ASSTDRDQPQH

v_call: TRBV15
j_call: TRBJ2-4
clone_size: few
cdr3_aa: ATSWGQGQNIQY

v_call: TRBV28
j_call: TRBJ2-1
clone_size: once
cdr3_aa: ASSRGLYEQF

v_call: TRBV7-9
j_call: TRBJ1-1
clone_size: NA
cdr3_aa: ASRSLTGEGTEAF

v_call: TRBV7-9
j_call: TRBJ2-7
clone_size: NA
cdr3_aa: ASSFRAGEQY

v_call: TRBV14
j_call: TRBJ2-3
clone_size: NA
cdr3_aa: ASSSTSTQY

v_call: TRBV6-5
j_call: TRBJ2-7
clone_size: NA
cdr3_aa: ASSYWTGYDSYEQY

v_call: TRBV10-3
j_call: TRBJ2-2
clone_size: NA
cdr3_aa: AISNRGPNTGELF

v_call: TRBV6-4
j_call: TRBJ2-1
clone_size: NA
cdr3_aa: ASSDSKGSYSSSYNEQF

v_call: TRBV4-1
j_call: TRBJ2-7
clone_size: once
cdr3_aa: ASSQVPPGRGSSYEQY

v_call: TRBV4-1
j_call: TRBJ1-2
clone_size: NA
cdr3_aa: ASSQVRNNYGYT

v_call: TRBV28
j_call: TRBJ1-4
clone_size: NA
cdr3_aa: ASRLRQLPTNEKLF

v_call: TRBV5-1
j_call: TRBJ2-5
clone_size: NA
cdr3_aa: ASLSGTGGYQETQY

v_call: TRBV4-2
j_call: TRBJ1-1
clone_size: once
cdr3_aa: ASSQVLENTEAF

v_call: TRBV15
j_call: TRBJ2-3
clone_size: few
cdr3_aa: ATSRERGGTDTQY

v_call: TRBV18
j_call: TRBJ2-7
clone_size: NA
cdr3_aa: ASSLGASGSSYEQY

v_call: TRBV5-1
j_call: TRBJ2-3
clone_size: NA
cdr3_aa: ASSIGSGTDTQY

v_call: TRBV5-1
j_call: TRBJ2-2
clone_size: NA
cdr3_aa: ASSLRTSGGFVTNTGELF

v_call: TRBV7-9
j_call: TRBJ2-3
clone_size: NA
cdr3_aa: ASSLVGEDTQY

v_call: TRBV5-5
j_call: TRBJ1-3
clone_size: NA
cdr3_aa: ASSHGTGGNTIY

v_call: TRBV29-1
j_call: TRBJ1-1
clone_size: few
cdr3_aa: SVGISEDTEAF

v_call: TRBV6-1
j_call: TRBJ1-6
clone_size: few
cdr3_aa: ASSEMTGLDNSPLH

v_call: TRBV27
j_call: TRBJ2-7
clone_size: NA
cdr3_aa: ASSYFGGADEQY

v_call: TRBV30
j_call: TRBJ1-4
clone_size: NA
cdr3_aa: AWSVSGYFEKLF

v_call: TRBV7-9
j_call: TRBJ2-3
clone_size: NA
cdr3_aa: ASSSFSLGDRYTDTQY

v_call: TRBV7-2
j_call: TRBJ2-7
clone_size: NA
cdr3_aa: ASSLIGRGSRSAYEQY

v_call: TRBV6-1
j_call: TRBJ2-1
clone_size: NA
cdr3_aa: ASSEVNGQGARGDEQF

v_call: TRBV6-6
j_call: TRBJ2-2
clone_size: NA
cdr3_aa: ASTSPSKDTGELF

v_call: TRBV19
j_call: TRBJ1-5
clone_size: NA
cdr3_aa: ATGEVVNQPQH

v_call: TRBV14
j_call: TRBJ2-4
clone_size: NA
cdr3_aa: ASSIGGLAKNIQY

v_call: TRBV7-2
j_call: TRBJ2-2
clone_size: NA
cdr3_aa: ASSLVSNTGELF

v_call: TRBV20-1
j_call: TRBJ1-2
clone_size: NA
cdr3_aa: SPDRGAGYT

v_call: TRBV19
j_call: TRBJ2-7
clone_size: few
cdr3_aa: ASSIPRDSPVVEQY

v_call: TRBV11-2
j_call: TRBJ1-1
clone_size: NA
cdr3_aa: ASSLGTVIAEAF

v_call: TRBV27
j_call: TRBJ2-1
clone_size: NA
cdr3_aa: ASSLLPRTSGRDNEQF

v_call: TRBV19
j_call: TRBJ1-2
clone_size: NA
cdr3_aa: ASTRGQAYGYT

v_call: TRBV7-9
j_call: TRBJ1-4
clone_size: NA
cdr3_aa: ASSFPPPGGEGEKLF

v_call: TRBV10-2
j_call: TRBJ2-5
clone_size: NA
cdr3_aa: ASSERVARKETQY

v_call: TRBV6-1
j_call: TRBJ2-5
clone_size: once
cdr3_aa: ASSEELAGGSETQY

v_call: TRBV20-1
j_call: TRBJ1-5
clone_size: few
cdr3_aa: SVGGNQPQH